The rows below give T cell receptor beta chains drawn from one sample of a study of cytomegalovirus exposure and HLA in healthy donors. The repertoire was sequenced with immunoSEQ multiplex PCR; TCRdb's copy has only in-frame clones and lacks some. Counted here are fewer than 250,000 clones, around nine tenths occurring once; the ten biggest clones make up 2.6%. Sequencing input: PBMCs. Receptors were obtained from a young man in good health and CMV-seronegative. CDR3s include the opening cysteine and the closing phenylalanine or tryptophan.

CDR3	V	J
CASSPEGLAGGGHEQFF	TRBV7-9	TRBJ2-1
CASSLSTLTLTLHF	TRBV28	TRBJ1-6
CASSHTSGGVRETQYF	TRBV4-1	TRBJ2-5
CASSRIAGGPYNEQFF	TRBV14	TRBJ2-1
CASSVASQGGNQPQHF	TRBV2	TRBJ1-5
CASSTIAEQYF	TRBV5-4	TRBJ2-7
CASSLVLSGFRYEQYF	TRBV7-2	TRBJ2-7
CAISERGGSDQPQHF	TRBV10-3	TRBJ1-5
CASSLLETQYF	TRBV7-2	TRBJ2-5
CASLLEETQYF	TRBV28	TRBJ2-5
CASSSRQGVYEQYF	TRBV27	TRBJ2-7
CASSLDAGGGYTF	TRBV7-2	TRBJ1-2
CASSIRQGMPGELFF	TRBV7-2	TRBJ2-2
CASASPISAGYTF	TRBV28	TRBJ1-2
CASRILAGEQETQYF	TRBV27	TRBJ2-5
CASRRESRENEQFF	TRBV5-1	TRBJ2-1
CASSQDRGGELFF	TRBV4-3	TRBJ2-2
CASSYRDSLYGYTF	TRBV6-5	TRBJ1-2
CATQSGGKETQYF	TRBV27	TRBJ2-5
CASSERTRGAGANVLTF	TRBV2	TRBJ2-6
CASSISTGGFGYTF	TRBV27	TRBJ1-2
CASSSSVLYQPQHF	TRBV28	TRBJ1-5
CASSLAVGGYSQETQYF	TRBV5-1	TRBJ2-5
CASSLKGQNTGELFF	TRBV23-1	TRBJ2-2
CASSESVNTEAFF	TRBV6-1	TRBJ1-1
CASLTTGSDTQYF	TRBV19	TRBJ2-3
CASRLRGQVADTQYF	TRBV27	TRBJ2-3
CAGVGTITGTRSDTQYF	TRBV30	TRBJ2-3
CASSDLAGVQPQHF	TRBV10-2	TRBJ1-5
CASSLVAVAGVSGGELFF	TRBV5-1	TRBJ2-2
CASSFQGLGTEAFF	TRBV5-1	TRBJ1-1
CASSLDRGEQYF	TRBV7-9	TRBJ2-7
CATQDKSYYGYTF	TRBV19	TRBJ1-2
CASSPPGSTGIEQYF	TRBV18	TRBJ2-7
CASRQVVGMIAFF	TRBV27	TRBJ1-1
CASTAGTWRGYTF	TRBV19	TRBJ1-2
CSVVASAVPSPGANVLTF	TRBV29-1	TRBJ2-6
CASSSGGHPDEAFF	TRBV9	TRBJ1-1
CSGGGPNYGYTF	TRBV29-1	TRBJ1-2
CASSHASGRSHEQFF	TRBV4-3	TRBJ2-1
CASSFLLAGGGATGELFF	TRBV18	TRBJ2-2
CASSFGRYTEAFF	TRBV5-1	TRBJ1-1
CARGQRPQETQYF	TRBV19	TRBJ2-5
CASSQDPSTDTQYF	TRBV4-3	TRBJ2-3
CASSKGSGANSYNEQFF	TRBV4-3	TRBJ2-1
CASSLNPTAGSGGELFF	TRBV5-1	TRBJ2-2
CASSLAGQGPSTNTQYF	TRBV13	TRBJ2-3
CATAAGAVGKNIQYF	TRBV19	TRBJ2-4
CASSQPGLSGNTIYF	TRBV4-1	TRBJ1-3
CASRGGGGNEQYF	TRBV6-1	TRBJ2-7
CASSPGLAGAYEQYF	TRBV11-2	TRBJ2-7
CASTPMGRRAYNEQFF	TRBV27	TRBJ2-1
CASSQEGANSNQPQHF	TRBV4-1	TRBJ1-5
CASSYGTGSVNEQFF	TRBV6-5	TRBJ2-1
CASSIAGVEETQYF	TRBV19	TRBJ2-5
CASSQDRGLWNGYTF	TRBV14	TRBJ1-2
CASSLVGTGAGNEQFF	TRBV7-8	TRBJ2-1
CASSYSLNEQFF	TRBV6-6	TRBJ2-1
CASSPSDRVEQYF	TRBV27	TRBJ2-7
CASSKGGDPDTQYF	TRBV7-2	TRBJ2-3